The clone carrying this TCR beta chain was detected once. Its antigen is still unknown. Each cell subset's genomic DNA was divided evenly among several immunoSEQ plates. Assay used: immunoSEQ multiplex PCR; TCRdb lists only in-frame clones, some missing. The sample consists of roughly 2.2 million clones, more than 80% of them appearing once. This sample is part of a study of shared clonotypes between healthy human individuals. Whole-study findings and limits: The researchers took only blood, and tissue repertoires probably look different. Inspection by rarefaction showed sorted-subset sequencing to be incomplete despite large depth.

The clonotype was recovered from a man younger than 35 in good health. Some clones in this sample may be carry-over from other donors' samples. Input material: naive CD4+ T cells from PBMCs. Indicated subset: CD45RA+ positively selected.

CDR3 loop: CASSRQRAEAEETQYF. CDR3 DNA: TGTGCCAGCAGCCGCCAGAGGGCGGAGGCGGAGGAGACCCAGTACTTC. The rearrangement links TRBV28 to TRBJ2-5; tentative D call: TRBD2 (5 bases). This CDR3 is 16 amino acids long. Germline V lookup: CDR1 MDHEN, CDR2 SYDVKM. Trimming stripped 6 bases from V and 5 bases from J, with 22 bases between. Together with reference TRBV28 and TRBJ2-5, the CDR3 gives the full variable domain: DVKVTQSSRYLVKRTGEKVFLECVQDMDHENMFWYRQDPGLGLRLIYFSYDVKMKEKGDIPEGYSVSREKKERFSLILESASTNQTSMYLCASSRQRAEAEETQYFGPGTRLLVL.